This T cell receptor beta chain originates from a study of blood T cell repertoires in COVID-19. A few counts support this clone. Germline values: CDR1 KGHSH, CDR2 LQKENI. Trimming removed 4 bases from V and 6 bases from J; junction bases left unmatched: 3. The CDR3 runs to 14 residues. The repertoire was sequenced with immunoSEQ multiplex PCR; TCRdb's copy has only in-frame clones and lacks some. The sample has about 98,000 clones; about 80% are singletons. The chain recombines TRBV18 with TRBJ1-5; 10 positions match TRBD1. The receptor's source is a man in his 70s with acute or convalescent COVID-19. The specimen was peripheral blood. CDR3 region: CASSLGTGAQPQHF. As DNA, the CDR3 is TGTGCCAGCTCACTTGGGACAGGGGCTCAGCCCCAGCATTTT.